The clone carrying this T cell receptor (beta chain) was detected a few times. CDR3 size: 13 residues. Germline-derived CDR1 and CDR2 are SGHAT and FQNNGV. V dropped 1 base and J dropped 11 bases, with 14 bases sitting between them. Here immunoSEQ multiplex PCR was the method, and the copy in TCRdb shows in-frame clones only, minus some. Of 150,000 to 250,000 clones in the sample, about 76% are singletons; the top ten hold almost 6%. Those enrolled in Seattle joined during active infection and were followed longitudinally afterward. These data belong to a study of blood T cell repertoires in COVID-19.

The clonotype originates from a woman in her 40s with COVID-19, enrolled during active disease. Sequenced material: peripheral blood. The V call is TRBV11-2, the J call TRBJ1-1, with D perhaps matching TRBD1 (6 bases). In nucleotides, the CDR3 is TGTGCCAGCAGCTTAGGGGACAAAAAACTGGCTTTCTTT. It yields the protein CASSLGDKKLAFF.